This is a list of T cell receptor beta chains from one sample in a study of blood T cell repertoires in COVID-19. Sequencing was performed with immunoSEQ multiplex PCR; in TCRdb, only in-frame clones are kept and a portion is missing. The table has 20,000 to 30,000 clones, about 90% seen once. What was sequenced was peripheral blood. These receptors were taken from a human donor with active COVID-19. The donor label of this sample is uncertain. Both conserved end residues are part of each CDR3. D genes are given only for firm matches. Clone sizes are given selectively: once, few, many, or a class where the clone is expanded.

v_call: TRBV3-1/TRBV3-2; clone_size: few; d_call: .; j_call: TRBJ1-2; cdr3_nt: TGTGCCAGCAGTCAGAACTATGGCTACACCTTC; cdr3_aa: CASSQNYGYTF
v_call: TRBV7-2; clone_size: .; d_call: .; j_call: TRBJ2-1; cdr3_nt: TGTGCCAGCAGCTTGGGGGCCCATTACAATGAGCAGTTCTTC; cdr3_aa: CASSLGAHYNEQFF
v_call: TRBV20-1; clone_size: .; d_call: .; j_call: TRBJ2-2; cdr3_nt: TGCAGTGCTAGTACGCAGGCTAACACCGGGGAGCTGTTTTTT; cdr3_aa: CSASTQANTGELFF
v_call: TRBV27; clone_size: .; d_call: .; j_call: TRBJ2-2; cdr3_nt: TGTGCCAGCAGGATGGGGCCGAACACCGGGGAGCTGTTTTTT; cdr3_aa: CASRMGPNTGELFF
v_call: TRBV6-2/TRBV6-3; clone_size: .; d_call: .; j_call: TRBJ2-3; cdr3_nt: TGTGCCAGCAGTTACTCTCCAGGGGCATTCACAGATACGCAGTATTTT; cdr3_aa: CASSYSPGAFTDTQYF
v_call: TRBV6-4; clone_size: .; d_call: TRBD1; j_call: TRBJ1-1; cdr3_nt: TGTGCCAGCAGTGACACGGACAGGGGCACTGAAGCTTTCTTT; cdr3_aa: CASSDTDRGTEAFF
v_call: TRBV7-9; clone_size: .; d_call: .; j_call: TRBJ1-1; cdr3_nt: TGTGCCAGCAGCTTAGACGGGGGACTGGGCACTGAAGCTTTCTTT; cdr3_aa: CASSLDGGLGTEAFF
v_call: TRBV20-1; clone_size: few; d_call: TRBD2; j_call: TRBJ2-7; cdr3_nt: TGCAGTGCTAGTCCCCGGACTAGCGGGACCATCCCCTACGAGCAGTACTTC; cdr3_aa: CSASPRTSGTIPYEQYF
v_call: TRBV4-3; clone_size: .; d_call: TRBD1; j_call: TRBJ1-2; cdr3_nt: TGCGCCAGCAGCCAAGTCCTTTCGGCAGGGGGATATGGCTACACCTTC; cdr3_aa: CASSQVLSAGGYGYTF
v_call: TRBV2; clone_size: .; d_call: TRBD1; j_call: TRBJ2-3; cdr3_nt: TGTGCCAGCAGCCAGGGGGCAGCAGATACGCAGTATTTT; cdr3_aa: CASSQGAADTQYF
v_call: TRBV4-1; clone_size: .; d_call: TRBD1; j_call: TRBJ1-1; cdr3_nt: TGCGCCAGCAGCCGAGGACAGGGGCCCCGCACTGAAGCTTTCTTT; cdr3_aa: CASSRGQGPRTEAFF
v_call: TRBV5-1; clone_size: .; d_call: TRBD1; j_call: TRBJ2-7; cdr3_nt: TGCGCCAGCAGTTCCCGGGACAGTGCATACGAGCAGTACTTC; cdr3_aa: CASSSRDSAYEQYF
v_call: TRBV4-1; clone_size: few; d_call: .; j_call: TRBJ2-7; cdr3_nt: TGCGCCAGCAGCCAAGATCGGGTCGGCGAGCAGTACTTC; cdr3_aa: CASSQDRVGEQYF
v_call: TRBV28; clone_size: .; d_call: TRBD2; j_call: TRBJ2-3; cdr3_nt: TGTGCCAGCACCAGACTAGCGGCCCCAGGTGCGCAGTATTTT; cdr3_aa: CASTRLAAPGAQYF
v_call: TRBV18; clone_size: .; d_call: .; j_call: TRBJ2-1; cdr3_nt: TGTGCCAGCTCGCCTCCCCGACAGGACCATACTCGCCGATTTGAGCAGTTCTTC; cdr3_aa: CASSPPRQDHTRRFEQFF
v_call: TRBV13; clone_size: .; d_call: TRBD1; j_call: TRBJ1-2; cdr3_nt: TGTGCCAGCAGCTTAGGGACCGGGACAGGGCTTGGCTACACCTTC; cdr3_aa: CASSLGTGTGLGYTF
v_call: TRBV6-5; clone_size: .; d_call: TRBD2; j_call: TRBJ2-1; cdr3_nt: TGTGCCAGCAGAATTAGCGGGGGTGGGTACAATGAGCAGTTCTTC; cdr3_aa: CASRISGGGYNEQFF
v_call: TRBV7-2; clone_size: .; d_call: .; j_call: TRBJ2-7; cdr3_nt: TGTGCCAGCAGCCCGACAGGACAGATGGACTACGAGCAGTACTTC; cdr3_aa: CASSPTGQMDYEQYF
v_call: TRBV5-6; clone_size: .; d_call: TRBD1; j_call: TRBJ2-7; cdr3_nt: TGTGCCAGCAGCACCCGGGACAGGGACTACGAGCAGTACTTC; cdr3_aa: CASSTRDRDYEQYF
v_call: TRBV19; clone_size: .; d_call: TRBD1; j_call: TRBJ2-7; cdr3_nt: TGTGCCAGTAGTGCTCGGACAGGGGGTTCCTACGAGCAGTACTTC; cdr3_aa: CASSARTGGSYEQYF
v_call: TRBV7-3; clone_size: .; d_call: TRBD1; j_call: TRBJ2-1; cdr3_nt: TGTGCCAGCAGCCTATCCCCTGGGACAGATATTTACAATGAGCAGTTCTTC; cdr3_aa: CASSLSPGTDIYNEQFF
v_call: TRBV3-1/TRBV3-2; clone_size: .; d_call: TRBD2; j_call: TRBJ2-5; cdr3_nt: TGTGCCAGCAGCCAACTGGGACTAGCAGACCAAGAGACCCAGTACTTC; cdr3_aa: CASSQLGLADQETQYF
v_call: TRBV18; clone_size: .; d_call: .; j_call: TRBJ1-3; cdr3_nt: TGTGCCAGCTCACCATCTGGGCCAGGTGCTGGAAACACCATATATTTT; cdr3_aa: CASSPSGPGAGNTIYF
v_call: TRBV19; clone_size: once; d_call: .; j_call: TRBJ2-1; cdr3_nt: TGTGCCAGTAGTATCGACAGACCCAATACCGCTGAGCAGTTCTTC; cdr3_aa: CASSIDRPNTAEQFF
v_call: TRBV9; clone_size: .; d_call: .; j_call: TRBJ2-1; cdr3_nt: TGTGCCAGCAGCGTAGGGAGCTCGAGCTCCTACAATGAGCAGTTCTTC; cdr3_aa: CASSVGSSSSYNEQFF
v_call: TRBV7-2; clone_size: once; d_call: TRBD1; j_call: TRBJ2-5; cdr3_nt: TGTGCCAGCAGCTTAGTTTTAACAGGGGTAGGAGAGACCCAGTACTTC; cdr3_aa: CASSLVLTGVGETQYF
v_call: TRBV7-9; clone_size: few; d_call: .; j_call: TRBJ1-6; cdr3_nt: TGTGCCAGCAGACTTACAGGGAGTGAATCACCCCTCCACTTT; cdr3_aa: CASRLTGSESPLHF
v_call: TRBV4-3; clone_size: .; d_call: TRBD2; j_call: TRBJ2-2; cdr3_nt: TGCGCCAGCAGCCAAGATCTGGATAGCGGGAGTGCCGGGGAGCTGTTTTTT; cdr3_aa: CASSQDLDSGSAGELFF
v_call: TRBV6-6; clone_size: .; d_call: TRBD2; j_call: TRBJ2-3; cdr3_nt: TGTGCCAGCAGTCACACTAGCGGGGGGCCGAGGCTCACAGATACGCAGTATTTT; cdr3_aa: CASSHTSGGPRLTDTQYF
v_call: TRBV11-2; clone_size: .; d_call: .; j_call: TRBJ1-6; cdr3_nt: TGTGCCAGCAGCTTTGAGACAGGTTATAATTCACCCCTCCACTTT; cdr3_aa: CASSFETGYNSPLHF
v_call: TRBV29-1; clone_size: .; d_call: .; j_call: TRBJ2-1; cdr3_nt: TGCAGCGTTGTCCGGTCGGCCTACAATGAGCAGTTCTTC; cdr3_aa: CSVVRSAYNEQFF
v_call: TRBV4-3; clone_size: .; d_call: TRBD1; j_call: TRBJ1-2; cdr3_nt: TGCGCCAGCAGCCAAGATCGGCGACAGGGGATTTATGGCTACACCTTC; cdr3_aa: CASSQDRRQGIYGYTF
v_call: TRBV11-3; clone_size: once; d_call: TRBD2; j_call: TRBJ2-5; cdr3_nt: TGTGCCAGCAGCTTATTCCCTAGCGGGAGCACAGAGACCCAGTACTTC; cdr3_aa: CASSLFPSGSTETQYF
v_call: TRBV18; clone_size: .; d_call: .; j_call: TRBJ1-1; cdr3_nt: TGTGCCAGCTCACCAACAAAGGGACAGAACACTGAAGCTTTCTTT; cdr3_aa: CASSPTKGQNTEAFF
v_call: TRBV11-3; clone_size: .; d_call: TRBD1; j_call: TRBJ2-3; cdr3_nt: TGTGCCAGCAGCTTAGGGGTGGCCTGGGACAGGAACACAGATACGCAGTATTTT; cdr3_aa: CASSLGVAWDRNTDTQYF
v_call: TRBV27; clone_size: few; d_call: TRBD1; j_call: TRBJ2-1; cdr3_nt: TGTGCCAGCAGAGGAGACAGGGGGCTTAACAATGAGCAGTTCTTC; cdr3_aa: CASRGDRGLNNEQFF
v_call: TRBV11-3; clone_size: .; d_call: .; j_call: TRBJ2-3; cdr3_nt: TGTGCCAGCAGCTTATTATCTAGCACAGATACGCAGTATTTT; cdr3_aa: CASSLLSSTDTQYF
v_call: TRBV6-2/TRBV6-3; clone_size: once; d_call: .; j_call: TRBJ1-3; cdr3_nt: TGTGCCAGCAGCCTCTCCGGAAACACCATATATTTT; cdr3_aa: CASSLSGNTIYF
v_call: TRBV11-2; clone_size: .; d_call: TRBD2; j_call: TRBJ2-1; cdr3_nt: TGTGCCAGCAGCTTAATCAGCGGGGATTCCTACAATGAGCAGTTCTTC; cdr3_aa: CASSLISGDSYNEQFF
v_call: TRBV5-1; clone_size: .; d_call: .; j_call: TRBJ2-4; cdr3_nt: TGCGCCAGCAGCTTGACAGGGGGGGTCATTCAGTACTTC; cdr3_aa: CASSLTGGVIQYF
v_call: TRBV18; clone_size: .; d_call: TRBD2; j_call: TRBJ2-3; cdr3_nt: TGTGCCAGCTCACCGTCTAGCGGGAGTGTGGGAGATACGCAGTATTTT; cdr3_aa: CASSPSSGSVGDTQYF
v_call: TRBV29-1; clone_size: .; d_call: TRBD1; j_call: TRBJ2-1; cdr3_nt: TGCAGCGTTGAAGTCAGCAGGGGGCGGAATGAGCAGTTCTTC; cdr3_aa: CSVEVSRGRNEQFF
v_call: TRBV28; clone_size: few; d_call: .; j_call: TRBJ2-2; cdr3_nt: TGTGCCAGCAGCCCCTCCCAGGGCGAGAACACCGGGGAGCTGTTTTTT; cdr3_aa: CASSPSQGENTGELFF
v_call: TRBV4-2; clone_size: .; d_call: .; j_call: TRBJ1-2; cdr3_nt: TGTGCCAGCAGCCCAACGACAGGTCTTAGCGGCTACACCTTC; cdr3_aa: CASSPTTGLSGYTF
v_call: TRBV19; clone_size: .; d_call: TRBD2; j_call: TRBJ2-3; cdr3_nt: TGTGCCAGTAGTATTCTAGCGGGGATCGAAACGGATACGCAGTATTTT; cdr3_aa: CASSILAGIETDTQYF
v_call: TRBV2; clone_size: few; d_call: .; j_call: TRBJ1-1; cdr3_nt: TGTGCCAGCAGTGACGGAGAGAACACTGAAGCTTTCTTT; cdr3_aa: CASSDGENTEAFF
v_call: TRBV13; clone_size: once; d_call: TRBD1; j_call: TRBJ2-7; cdr3_nt: TGTGCCAGCAGCGGAGGGGACAGGGTCTCCTACGAGCAGTACTTC; cdr3_aa: CASSGGDRVSYEQYF
v_call: TRBV5-4; clone_size: .; d_call: TRBD2; j_call: TRBJ2-2; cdr3_nt: TGTGCCAGCAGCTTGGGGACTAGCGGCGCCGGGGAGCTGTTTTTT; cdr3_aa: CASSLGTSGAGELFF
v_call: TRBV6-5; clone_size: few; d_call: .; j_call: TRBJ2-7; cdr3_nt: TGTGCCAGCATTATGACGGGTAGCTCCTACGAGCAGTACTTC; cdr3_aa: CASIMTGSSYEQYF
v_call: TRBV29-1; clone_size: .; d_call: .; j_call: TRBJ2-1; cdr3_nt: TGCAGCGACAGCGGGTGGGGCCTTGTTGATGAGCAGTTCTTC; cdr3_aa: CSDSGWGLVDEQFF
v_call: TRBV2; clone_size: .; d_call: .; j_call: TRBJ2-7; cdr3_nt: TGTGCCAGCAGCGGCCAGGGGGGCAGATACGAGCAGTACTTC; cdr3_aa: CASSGQGGRYEQYF
v_call: TRBV5-1; clone_size: .; d_call: .; j_call: TRBJ1-2; cdr3_nt: TGCGCCAGCAGCTTGGCCCCTGAGACAGCTAACTATGGCTACACCTTC; cdr3_aa: CASSLAPETANYGYTF
v_call: TRBV2; clone_size: .; d_call: TRBD2; j_call: TRBJ2-5; cdr3_nt: TGTGCCAGCAGTGGAGGGACTAGCGCCGGCGAGACCCAGTACTTC; cdr3_aa: CASSGGTSAGETQYF
v_call: TRBV29-1; clone_size: .; d_call: TRBD2; j_call: TRBJ2-1; cdr3_nt: TGCAGCGTCGCTGGGACTAGCTTCAATGAGCAGTTCTTC; cdr3_aa: CSVAGTSFNEQFF
v_call: TRBV12-3/TRBV12-4; clone_size: .; d_call: .; j_call: TRBJ1-1; cdr3_nt: TGTGCCAGCAAGCCAGGGTGGGGCACTGAAGCTTTCTTT; cdr3_aa: CASKPGWGTEAFF
v_call: TRBV7-8; clone_size: .; d_call: .; j_call: TRBJ2-7; cdr3_nt: TGTGCCAGCAGCTTAGGGCCGGGATCCTACGAGCAGTACTTC; cdr3_aa: CASSLGPGSYEQYF
v_call: TRBV18; clone_size: .; d_call: TRBD1; j_call: TRBJ2-7; cdr3_nt: TGTGCCAGCTCACTGGGACAGGGGGCACGCGAGCAGTACTTC; cdr3_aa: CASSLGQGAREQYF
v_call: TRBV5-1; clone_size: .; d_call: TRBD1; j_call: TRBJ2-5; cdr3_nt: TGCGCCAGCAGCTTGCAGGGGGCCGCAGAGACCCAGTACTTC; cdr3_aa: CASSLQGAAETQYF
v_call: TRBV6-6; clone_size: .; d_call: TRBD2; j_call: TRBJ2-5; cdr3_nt: TGTGCCAGCAGTTCCGGGACTAGCGGAGAGACCCAGTACTTC; cdr3_aa: CASSSGTSGETQYF